This T cell receptor (beta chain) is drawn from a study of tumor-infiltrating T cells and Merkel cell polyomavirus. Study summary: The T cells studied were KLL-specific CD8+ cells against Merkel polyomavirus. Therapies varied by patient, including chemotherapy, radiation and immunotherapies. Study results and limitations: A limitation is the study's small number of patients.

This table comes from immunoSEQ multiplex PCR, and its TCRdb copy is limited to in-frame clones, with some not included. The sample includes 2,000 to 2,500 clones, roughly 98% of them seen just once. All patients' tumors stained robustly positive for Merkel cell polyomavirus Large T antigen by immunohistochemistry. The V and J ends lost 4 bases and 8 bases, in that order; junction bases with no gene match: 13. In germline, CDR1 is SGHDT, CDR2 YYEEEE. This CDR3 comprises 17 residues. A note on this clone: Antigen specificity is unknown.

This chain uses TRBV5-6 with TRBJ1-4; 11 bases map to TRBD1. Sequencing was done on a sample of lymph node tissue. This clonotype was obtained from a man aged 65 to 79 with Merkel cell carcinoma. The CDR3 reads CASSMGQGVIHGEKLFF. The CDR3 DNA is TGTGCCAGCAGCATGGGACAGGGGGTAATCCATGGGGAAAAACTGTTTTTT.